The 13 T cell receptor beta chains listed next were all sequenced from one sample in a study of control samples from healthy donors and cancer patients. Method: immunoSEQ multiplex PCR; TCRdb's copy keeps in-frame clones and lacks some. The sample carries 70,000 to 75,000 clones, about 95% recorded once. Input material: blood. The receptor set was obtained from a woman in her thirties in good health.

The CDR3: CASSAGLVPGELFF. CDR3 nucleotide sequence: TGTGCCAGCAGTGCGGGACTAGTCCCCGGGGAGCTGTTTTTT. The gene calls are TRBV2 and TRBJ2-2, with TRBD2 matching 8 bases. Germline V gene lookup returns CDR1 SNHLY and CDR2 FYNNEI. The CDR3 consists of 14 residues. V lost 4 bases to trimming and J lost 6 bases; unmatched junction nucleotides: 4.

The J gene is TRBJ1-3, the V gene TRBV27; no definite D call. The V end was cut by 6 bases, the J end by 4 bases, with 13 bases between. The CDR3 consists of 14 residues. Germline values: CDR1 MNHEY, CDR2 SMNVEV (reference sequence). The CDR3 loop reads CASRSLAAGNTIYF. CDR3 bases: TGTGCCAGCAGGAGCCTCGCCGCCGGAAACACCATATATTTT.

The CDR3 nucleotides read TGTGCCAGCAGGAGGGGAGGGGGAAACACCATATATTTT. Translation gives CASRRGGGNTIYF. The chain has TRBV6-5 and TRBJ1-3; tentatively, D is TRBD1 (5 bases). The V end was cut by 6 bases, the J end by 4 bases, with 10 bases between. Germline CDR1 MNHEY, CDR2 SVGAGI. This CDR3 contains 13 residues.

This sequence joins TRBV6-5 and TRBJ1-3; D unresolved. Germline lookup yields CDR1 MNHEY and CDR2 SVGAGI. Trimming took off 10 bases at V and 3 bases at J, with 13 bases between the two ends. This CDR3 has 13 residues. This chain's CDR3 is CATSEAGGNTIYF. DNA for the CDR3: TGTGCCACCTCGGAGGCAGGTGGAAACACCATATATTTT.

This rearrangement joins TRBV4-1 to TRBJ2-3; TRBD2 agrees at 14 bases. V lost 3 bases, J lost 1 base, and 18 bases stayed unmatched. The CDR3 length is 22 residues. Germline CDR1 is MGHRA and CDR2 is YSYEKL. Written as DNA, the CDR3 is TGCGCCAGCAGCCAGCACGTGACTAGCGGGGGGGCTAGGCCCTTCGGCACAGATACGCAGTATTTT. Residues: CASSQHVTSGGARPFGTDTQYF.

The gene calls are TRBV29-1 and TRBJ2-4; D is ambiguous. V was cut by 5 bases and J by 3 bases, with 8 bases left in between. CDR1 and CDR2 (germline): SQVTM, ANQGSEA. The CDR3 totals 12 residues. This chain's CDR3 is CSVLHGKNIQYF. The CDR3, as DNA: TGCAGCGTTTTGCATGGCAAAAACATTCAGTACTTC.

The genes are TRBV9 and TRBJ2-3; no clear D gene. The germline CDR1 and CDR2 sequences are SGDLS and YYNGEE. This CDR3 contains 14 residues. Trimming removed 4 bases from V and 4 bases from J, with 13 bases in between. CDR3 coding DNA: TGTGCCAGCAGCACGGGTTCGGCCTCAGATACGCAGTATTTT. This gives the protein CASSTGSASDTQYF.

As regards this clone: Other DNA sequences of this sample code for an identical CDR3. The chain couples TRBV19 to TRBJ1-1; D gene ambiguous. Germline V gene lookup returns CDR1 LNHDA and CDR2 SQIVND (reference sequence). V lost 7 bases, J lost 1 base, and 10 bases lay in between. The CDR3 runs to 13 residues. The CDR3 loop is CASTPGGNTEAFF. CDR3 nucleotides: TGTGCCAGTACCCCCGGAGGGAACACTGAAGCTTTCTTT.

On this clone: Other DNA sequences of this sample code for an identical CDR3. The V and J genes are TRBV19 and TRBJ1-5; D is unresolved. The V end was cut by 2 bases, the J end by 4 bases, with 6 bases between. Per germline, CDR1 LNHDA and CDR2 SQIVND (reference sequence). The CDR3 is 13 residues long. Here the CDR3 DNA reads TGTGCCAGTAGTATATCCGGGAATCAGCCCCAGCATTTT. It is translated as CASSISGNQPQHF.

This chain joins TRBV2 and TRBJ2-7, with unresolved D. Germline V gives CDR1 SNHLY, CDR2 FYNNEI. The CDR3 loop spans 13 amino acids. With 2 bases removed from V and 3 bases from J, the gap between germline ends came to 8 bases. The CDR3 loop reads CASSELTIYEQYF. The CDR3 DNA is TGTGCCAGCAGTGAACTAACTATCTACGAGCAGTACTTC.

The chain recombines TRBV2 with TRBJ1-1, with TRBD1 matching over 7 bases. J lost 6 bases, V lost 6 bases, and 7 bases had no gene match. The CDR3 spans 13 residues. Germline V gene lookup returns CDR1 SNHLY and CDR2 FYNNEI. The CDR3 sequence: CASRDRLNAEAFF. Here the CDR3 DNA reads TGTGCCAGCAGGGACAGGCTGAATGCTGAAGCTTTCTTT.

The chain uses TRBV5-4 and TRBJ2-3, with unresolved D. The germline V gene encodes CDR1 SGHNT and CDR2 YYREEE (reference sequence). There are 12 residues in the CDR3. Trimming cost V 3 bases and J 6 bases, with 8 bases left between them. The CDR3 region has the DNA TGTGCCAGCAGCTCTTTCGAGGATACGCAGTATTTT. Protein: CASSSFEDTQYF. The full variable domain, rest sourced from reference TRBV5-4 and TRBJ2-3, is ETGVTQSPTHLIKTRGQQVTLRCSSQSGHNTVSWYQQALGQGPQFIFQYYREEENGRGNFPPRFSGLQFPNYSSELNVNALELDDSALYLCASSSFEDTQYFGPGTRLTVL.

The V and J genes are TRBV28 and TRBJ1-1; no clear D gene. This CDR3 is built from 11 residues. Between the trimmed V and J ends, which lost 4 bases and 9 bases, there was a span of 9 bases. Per germline, CDR1 MDHEN and CDR2 SYDVKM. The CDR3 DNA reads TGTGCCAGCAGTTCCAGAGGGAAAGCTTTCTTT. Protein: CASSSRGKAFF.